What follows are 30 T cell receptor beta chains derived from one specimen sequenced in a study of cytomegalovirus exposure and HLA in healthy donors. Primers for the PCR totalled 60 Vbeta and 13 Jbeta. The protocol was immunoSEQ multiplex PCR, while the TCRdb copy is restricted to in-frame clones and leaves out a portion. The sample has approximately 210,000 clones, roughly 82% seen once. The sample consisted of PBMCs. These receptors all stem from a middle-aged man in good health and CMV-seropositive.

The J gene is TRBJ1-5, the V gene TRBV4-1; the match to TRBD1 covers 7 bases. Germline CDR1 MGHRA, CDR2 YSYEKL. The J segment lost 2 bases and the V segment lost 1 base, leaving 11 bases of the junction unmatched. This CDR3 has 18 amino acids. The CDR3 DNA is TGCGCCAGCAGCCAAGTACGCCTGACAGGGAAGGGCAATCAGCCCCAGCATTTT. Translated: CASSQVRLTGKGNQPQHF.

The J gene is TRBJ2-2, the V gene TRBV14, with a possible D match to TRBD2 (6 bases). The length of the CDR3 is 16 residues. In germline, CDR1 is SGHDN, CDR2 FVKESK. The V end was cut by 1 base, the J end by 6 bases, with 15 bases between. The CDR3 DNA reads TGTGCCAGCAGCCAAGTTGTCGGGAGTATATCCGGGGAGCTGTTTTTT. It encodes CASSQVVGSISGELFF.

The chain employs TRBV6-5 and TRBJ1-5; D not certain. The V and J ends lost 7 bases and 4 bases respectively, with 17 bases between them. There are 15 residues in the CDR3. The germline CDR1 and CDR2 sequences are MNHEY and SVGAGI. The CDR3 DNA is TGTGCCAGCATCCCCCAGTTCCAGACTAATCAGCCCCAGCATTTT. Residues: CASIPQFQTNQPQHF.

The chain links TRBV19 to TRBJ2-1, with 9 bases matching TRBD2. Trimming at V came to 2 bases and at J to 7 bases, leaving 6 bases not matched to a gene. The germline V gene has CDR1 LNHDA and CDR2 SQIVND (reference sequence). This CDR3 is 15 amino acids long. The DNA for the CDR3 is TGTGCCAGTAGTATAATGGGCGGGAGGGCAAATGAGCAGTTCTTC. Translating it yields CASSIMGGRANEQFF.

In DNA form, the CDR3 reads TGTGCCAGCAGCACAGGATTCGGGTCTGATACGCAGTATTTT. Translation gives CASSTGFGSDTQYF. The chain has TRBV9 and TRBJ2-3; TRBD1 is a possible D gene (5 bases). Trimming left V 4 bases short and J 6 bases short, with 15 bases between. The CDR3 loop spans 14 amino acids. Per germline, CDR1 SGDLS and CDR2 YYNGEE.

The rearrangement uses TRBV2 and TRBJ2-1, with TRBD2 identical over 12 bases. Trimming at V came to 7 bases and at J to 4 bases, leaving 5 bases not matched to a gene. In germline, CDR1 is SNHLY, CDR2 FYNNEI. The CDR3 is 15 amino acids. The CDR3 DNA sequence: TGTGCCAGCAACCTAGCGGGAGGGCTTTACAATGAGCAGTTCTTC. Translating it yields CASNLAGGLYNEQFF.

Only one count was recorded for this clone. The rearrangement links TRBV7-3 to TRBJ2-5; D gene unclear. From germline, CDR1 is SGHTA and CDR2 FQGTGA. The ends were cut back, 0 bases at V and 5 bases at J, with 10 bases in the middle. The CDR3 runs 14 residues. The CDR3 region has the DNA TGTGCCAGCAGCTTAACGGATGAGGAGGAGACCCAGTACTTC. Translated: CASSLTDEEETQYF.

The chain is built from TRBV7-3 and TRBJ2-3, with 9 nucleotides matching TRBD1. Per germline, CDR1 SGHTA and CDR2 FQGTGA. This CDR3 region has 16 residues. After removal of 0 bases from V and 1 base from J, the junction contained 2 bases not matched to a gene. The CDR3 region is CASSLTNRGRTDTQYF. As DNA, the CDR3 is TGTGCCAGCAGCTTAACGAACAGGGGGCGCACAGATACGCAGTATTTT.

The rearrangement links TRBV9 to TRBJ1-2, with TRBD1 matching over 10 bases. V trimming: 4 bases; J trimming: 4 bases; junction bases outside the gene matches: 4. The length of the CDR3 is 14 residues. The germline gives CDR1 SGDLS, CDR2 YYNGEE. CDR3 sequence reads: CASSRQGASYGYTF. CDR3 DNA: TGTGCCAGCAGCCGACAGGGGGCATCCTATGGCTACACCTTC. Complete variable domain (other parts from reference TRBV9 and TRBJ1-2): DSGVTQTPKHLITATGQRVTLRCSPRSGDLSVYWYQQSLDQGLQFLIQYYNGEERAKGNILERFSAQQFPDLHSELNLSSLELGDSALYFCASSRQGASYGYTFGSGTRLTVV.

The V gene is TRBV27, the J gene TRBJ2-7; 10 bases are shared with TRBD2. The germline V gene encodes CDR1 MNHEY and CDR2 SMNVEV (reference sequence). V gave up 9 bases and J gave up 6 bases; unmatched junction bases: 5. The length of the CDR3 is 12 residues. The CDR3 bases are TGTGCCAGTAGAGGACTAGCGGCCGAGCAGTACGTC. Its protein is CASRGLAAEQYV.

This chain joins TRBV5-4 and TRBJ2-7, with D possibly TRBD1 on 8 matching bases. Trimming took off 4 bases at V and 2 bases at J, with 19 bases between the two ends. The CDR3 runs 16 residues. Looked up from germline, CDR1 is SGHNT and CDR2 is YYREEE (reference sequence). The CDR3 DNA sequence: TGTGCCAGCAGCCACCCACAGGGGGGGGCGACCTACGAGCAGTACTTC. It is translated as CASSHPQGGATYEQYF.

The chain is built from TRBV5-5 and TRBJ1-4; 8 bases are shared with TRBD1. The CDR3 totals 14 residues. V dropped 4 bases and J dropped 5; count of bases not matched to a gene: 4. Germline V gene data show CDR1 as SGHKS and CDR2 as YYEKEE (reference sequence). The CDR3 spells CASSQDRVNEKLFF. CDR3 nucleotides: TGTGCCAGCAGCCAGGACAGGGTAAATGAAAAACTGTTTTTT. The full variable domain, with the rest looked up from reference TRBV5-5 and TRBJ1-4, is DAGVTQSPTHLIKTRGQQVTLRCSPISGHKSVSWYQQVLGQGPQFIFQYYEKEERGRGNFPDRFSARQFPNYSSELNVNALLLGDSALYLCASSQDRVNEKLFFGSGTQLSVL.

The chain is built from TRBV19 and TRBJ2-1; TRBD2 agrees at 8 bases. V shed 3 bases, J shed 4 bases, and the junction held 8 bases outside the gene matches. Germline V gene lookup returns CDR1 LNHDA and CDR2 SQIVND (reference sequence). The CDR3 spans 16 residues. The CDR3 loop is CASSILSGGGYNEQFF. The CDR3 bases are TGTGCCAGTAGTATCTTGAGCGGGGGAGGGTACAATGAGCAGTTCTTC.

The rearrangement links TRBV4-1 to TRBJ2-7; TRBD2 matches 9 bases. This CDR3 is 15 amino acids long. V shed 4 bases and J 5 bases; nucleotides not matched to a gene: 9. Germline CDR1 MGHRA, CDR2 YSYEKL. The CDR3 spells CASSPSSGSGNEQYF. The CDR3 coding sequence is TGCGCCAGCAGCCCTAGTAGCGGGAGTGGCAACGAGCAGTACTTC.

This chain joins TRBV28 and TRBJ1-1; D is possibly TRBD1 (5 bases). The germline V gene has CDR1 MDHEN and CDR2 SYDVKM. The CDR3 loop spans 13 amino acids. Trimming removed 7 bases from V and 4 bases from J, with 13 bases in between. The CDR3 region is CASIPRQLTEAFF. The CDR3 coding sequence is TGTGCCAGCATCCCGAGACAGCTCACTGAAGCTTTCTTT.

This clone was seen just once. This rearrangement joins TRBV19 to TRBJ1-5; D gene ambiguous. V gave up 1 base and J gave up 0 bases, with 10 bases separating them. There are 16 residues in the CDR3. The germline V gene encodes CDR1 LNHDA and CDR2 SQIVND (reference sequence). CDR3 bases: TGTGCCAGTAGTATAGGCCCAGGTTATAGCAATCAGCCCCAGCATTTT. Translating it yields CASSIGPGYSNQPQHF. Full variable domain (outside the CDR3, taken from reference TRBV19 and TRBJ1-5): DGGITQSPKYLFRKEGQNVTLSCEQNLNHDAMYWYRQDPGQGLRLIYYSQIVNDFQKGDIAEGYSVSREKKESFPLTVTSAQKNPTAFYLCASSIGPGYSNQPQHFGDGTRLSIL.

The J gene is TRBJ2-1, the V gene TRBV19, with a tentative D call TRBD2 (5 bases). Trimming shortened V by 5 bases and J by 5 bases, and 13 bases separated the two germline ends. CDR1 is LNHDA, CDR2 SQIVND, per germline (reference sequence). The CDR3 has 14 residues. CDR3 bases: TGTGCCAGTAGTGCAGGACTCTCTAACAATGAGCAGTTCTTC. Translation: CASSAGLSNNEQFF.

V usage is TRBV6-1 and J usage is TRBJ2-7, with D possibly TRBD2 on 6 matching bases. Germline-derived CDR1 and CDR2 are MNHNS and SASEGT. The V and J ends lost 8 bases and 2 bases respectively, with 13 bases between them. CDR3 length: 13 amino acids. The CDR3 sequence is CASLGLPTYEQYV. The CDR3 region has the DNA TGTGCCAGCCTCGGACTACCGACCTACGAGCAGTACGTC.

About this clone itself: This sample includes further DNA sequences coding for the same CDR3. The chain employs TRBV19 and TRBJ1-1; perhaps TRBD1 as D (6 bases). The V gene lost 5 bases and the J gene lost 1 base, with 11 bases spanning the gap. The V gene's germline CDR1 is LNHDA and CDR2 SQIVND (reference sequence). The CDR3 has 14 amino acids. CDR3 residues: CASSLQGGNTEAFF. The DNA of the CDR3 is TGTGCCAGTAGTCTTCAAGGGGGGAACACTGAAGCTTTCTTT.

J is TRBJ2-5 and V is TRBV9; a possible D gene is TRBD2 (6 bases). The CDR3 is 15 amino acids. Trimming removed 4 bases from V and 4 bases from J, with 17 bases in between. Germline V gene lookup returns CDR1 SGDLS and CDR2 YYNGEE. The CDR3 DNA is TGTGCCAGCAGCACAGGAGGAGGGGCGGGAGAGACCCAGTACTTC. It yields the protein CASSTGGGAGETQYF.

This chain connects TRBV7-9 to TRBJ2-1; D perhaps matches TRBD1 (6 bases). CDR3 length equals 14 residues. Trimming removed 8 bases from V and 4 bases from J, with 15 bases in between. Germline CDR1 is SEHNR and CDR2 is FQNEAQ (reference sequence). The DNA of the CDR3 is TGTGCCAGCTCTCCGCGGCAGGGGTACAATGAGCAGTTCTTC. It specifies CASSPRQGYNEQFF.

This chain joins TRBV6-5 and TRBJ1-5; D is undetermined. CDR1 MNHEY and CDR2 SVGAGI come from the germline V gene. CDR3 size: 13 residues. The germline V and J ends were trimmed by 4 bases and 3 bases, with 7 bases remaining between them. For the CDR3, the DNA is TGTGCCAGCAGTTTGCGGGCCAATCAGCCCCAGCATTTT. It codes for CASSLRANQPQHF.

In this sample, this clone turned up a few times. The CDR3 nucleotides read TGTGCCAGCAGTCGGACTAGCGGGACCTACAATGAGCAGTTCTTC. Translated: CASSRTSGTYNEQFF. V usage is TRBV14 and J usage is TRBJ2-1; 12 nucleotides agree with TRBD2. The CDR3 loop spans 15 amino acids. With 6 bases clipped from V and 2 bases from J, the junction kept 2 bases outside the gene matches. Germline CDR1 reads SGHDN; CDR2 reads FVKESK. The full variable domain, in which reference TRBV14 and TRBJ2-1 provide the parts outside the CDR3, is EAGVTQFPSHSVIEKGQTVTLRCDPISGHDNLYWYRRVMGKEIKFLLHFVKESKQDESGMPNNRFLAERTGGTYSTLKVQPAELEDSGVYFCASSRTSGTYNEQFFGPGTRLTVL.

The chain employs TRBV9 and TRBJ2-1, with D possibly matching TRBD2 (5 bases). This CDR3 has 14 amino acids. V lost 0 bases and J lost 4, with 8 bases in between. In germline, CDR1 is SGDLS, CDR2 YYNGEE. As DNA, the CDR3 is TGTGCCAGCAGCGTAGGGACTGGGTACAATGAGCAGTTCTTC. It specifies CASSVGTGYNEQFF.

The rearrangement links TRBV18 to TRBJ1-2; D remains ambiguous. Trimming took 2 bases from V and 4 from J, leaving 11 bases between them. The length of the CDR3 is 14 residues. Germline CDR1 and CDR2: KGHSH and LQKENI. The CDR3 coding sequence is TGTGCCAGCTCACCATCTGTAGACTTCTATGGCTACACCTTC. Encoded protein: CASSPSVDFYGYTF.

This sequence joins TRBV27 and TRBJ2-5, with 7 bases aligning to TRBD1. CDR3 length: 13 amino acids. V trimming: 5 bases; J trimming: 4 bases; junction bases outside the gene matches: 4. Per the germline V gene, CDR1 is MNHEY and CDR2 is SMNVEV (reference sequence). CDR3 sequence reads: CASSLTGTETQYF. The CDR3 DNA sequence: TGTGCCAGCAGTCTGACAGGGACAGAGACCCAGTACTTC.

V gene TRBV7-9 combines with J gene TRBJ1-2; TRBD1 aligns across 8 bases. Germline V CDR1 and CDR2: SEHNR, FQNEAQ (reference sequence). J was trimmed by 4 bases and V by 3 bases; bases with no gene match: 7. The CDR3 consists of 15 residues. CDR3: CASSFGTGDGYGYTF. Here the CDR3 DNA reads TGTGCCAGCAGCTTTGGGACAGGTGACGGCTATGGCTACACCTTC.

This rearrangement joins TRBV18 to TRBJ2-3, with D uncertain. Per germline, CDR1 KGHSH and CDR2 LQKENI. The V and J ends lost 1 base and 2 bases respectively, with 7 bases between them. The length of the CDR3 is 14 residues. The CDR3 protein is CASSPLPHTDTQYF. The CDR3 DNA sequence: TGTGCCAGCTCACCACTCCCCCACACAGATACGCAGTATTTT.

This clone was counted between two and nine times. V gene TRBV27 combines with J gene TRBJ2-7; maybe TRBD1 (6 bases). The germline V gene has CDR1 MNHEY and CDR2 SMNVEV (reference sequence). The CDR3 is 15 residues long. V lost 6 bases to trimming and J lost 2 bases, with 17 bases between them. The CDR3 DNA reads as TGTGCCAGCAGCTATTCCGGGGCAGGGGCCTACGAGCAGTACTTC. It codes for CASSYSGAGAYEQYF.

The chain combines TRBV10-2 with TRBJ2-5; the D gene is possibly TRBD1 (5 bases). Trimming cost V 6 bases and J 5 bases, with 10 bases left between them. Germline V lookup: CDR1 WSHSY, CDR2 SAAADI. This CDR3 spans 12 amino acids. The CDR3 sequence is CASRGVWETQYF. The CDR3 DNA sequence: TGCGCCAGCAGAGGGGTATGGGAGACCCAGTACTTC.